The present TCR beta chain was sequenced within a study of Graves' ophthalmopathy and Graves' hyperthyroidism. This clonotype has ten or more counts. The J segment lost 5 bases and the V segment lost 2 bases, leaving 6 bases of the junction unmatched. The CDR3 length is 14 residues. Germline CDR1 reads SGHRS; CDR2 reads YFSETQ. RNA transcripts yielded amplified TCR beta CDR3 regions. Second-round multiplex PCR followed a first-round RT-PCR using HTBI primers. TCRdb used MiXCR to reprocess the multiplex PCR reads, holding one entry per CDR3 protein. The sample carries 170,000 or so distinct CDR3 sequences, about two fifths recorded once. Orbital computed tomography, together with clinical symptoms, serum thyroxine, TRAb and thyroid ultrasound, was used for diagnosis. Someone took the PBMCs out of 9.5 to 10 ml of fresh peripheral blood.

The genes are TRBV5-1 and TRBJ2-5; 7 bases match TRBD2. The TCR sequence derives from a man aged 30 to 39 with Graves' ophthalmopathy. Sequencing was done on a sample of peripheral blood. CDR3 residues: CASSFGGSGETQYF. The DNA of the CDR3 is TGCGCCAGCAGCTTCGGCGGGAGCGGCGAGACCCAGTACTTC.